Below, one T cell receptor (beta chain) is given with its context. The data stem from a study of CD8 T cells in Susac syndrome. TCR beta from blood CD8+ and CD4+ T cells was sequenced. When the RNA was reverse transcribed, random hexamers were used with an input of roughly 0.45 to 1 ug. TCRdb used MiXCR to reprocess the immunoSEQ multiplex PCR reads, holding one entry per CDR3 protein. This repertoire shows about 300,000 distinct CDR3 sequences, around 92% found once; its top ten account for 0.065%. Germline V gene lookup returns CDR1 SGHTA and CDR2 FQGTGA. This CDR3 contains 13 residues. V was trimmed by 5 bases and J by 0 bases, leaving 4 bases between them.

The material sequenced was CD4+ T cells from PBMCs. This clonotype originated in a human donor with multiple sclerosis. V gene TRBV7-3 combines with J gene TRBJ2-2; unclear D gene. Written as DNA, the CDR3 is TGTGCCAGCAGCCCTGCGAACACCGGGGAGCTGTTTTTT. The encoded protein is CASSPANTGELFF. Full variable domain (rest looked up from reference TRBV7-3 and TRBJ2-2): GAGVSQTPSNKVTEKGKYVELRCDPISGHTALYWYRQSLGQGPEFLIYFQGTGAADDSGLPNDRFFAVRPEGSVSTLKIQRTERGDSAVYLCASSPANTGELFFGEGSRLTVL.